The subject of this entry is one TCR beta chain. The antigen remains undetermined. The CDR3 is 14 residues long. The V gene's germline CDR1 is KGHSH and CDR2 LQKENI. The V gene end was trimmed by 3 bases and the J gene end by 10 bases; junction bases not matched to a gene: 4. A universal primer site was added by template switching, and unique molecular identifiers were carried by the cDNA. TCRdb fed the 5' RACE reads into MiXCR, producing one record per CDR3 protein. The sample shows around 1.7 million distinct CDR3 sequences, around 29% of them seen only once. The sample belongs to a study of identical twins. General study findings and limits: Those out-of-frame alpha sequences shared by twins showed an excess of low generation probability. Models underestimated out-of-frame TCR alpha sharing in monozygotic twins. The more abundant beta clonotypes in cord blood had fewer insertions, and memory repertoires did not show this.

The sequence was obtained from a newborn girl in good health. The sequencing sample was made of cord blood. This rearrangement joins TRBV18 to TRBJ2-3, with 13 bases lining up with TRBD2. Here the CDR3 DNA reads TGTGCCAGCTCACCGACTAGCGGGAGGATTGCGCAGTATTTT. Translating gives CASSPTSGRIAQYF.